The 8 T cell receptor beta chains given below trace back to one sample, sequenced in a study of blood T cell repertoires in COVID-19 (dated by TCRdb to the early 2020s). Preparation of the library involved the immunoSEQ multiplex PCR assay. TCRdb provides this immuneACCESS table in a form limited to in-frame rearrangements. Some clones are lacking; in checked studies, under half of them reflect an unresolved V gene, and why the rest are absent is not known. Within this sample are more than 60,000 clones, with around 88% of them counted one time only. About 6.5% of the sample rests with the top ten. Material: peripheral blood. The receptors were sampled from a man at least 80 years old with COVID-19, enrolled during active disease.

The chain carries TRBV6-5 and TRBJ1-2; D remains unclear. CDR1 is MNHEY and CDR2 is SVGAGI in the germline V gene. The CDR3 runs 11 residues. V was clipped by 8 bases and J by 4 bases, with 8 bases between them. CDR3 in DNA: TGTGCCAGCCATGAGAGCTATGGCTACACCTTC. Residues: CASHESYGYTF.

The chain uses TRBV5-1 and TRBJ2-2, with D perhaps TRBD1 (7 bases). Per the germline V gene, CDR1 is SGHRS and CDR2 is YFSETQ. The CDR3 consists of 15 residues. Between the trimmed V and J ends, which lost 1 base and 4 bases, there was a span of 11 bases. The CDR3 DNA reads as TGCGCCAGCAGCTTGATTCAGGGGGGCACCGGGGAGCTGTTTTTT. Translation gives CASSLIQGGTGELFF.

This clone was seen a single time. The chain links TRBV19 to TRBJ1-1, with D possibly TRBD1 on 5 matching bases. Germline CDR1 is LNHDA and CDR2 is SQIVND (reference sequence). The V end lost 6 bases, the J end lost 5 bases, and 16 bases lay between the germline ends. The CDR3 spans 14 residues. This chain's CDR3 is CASRTERGKTEAFF. Written as DNA, the CDR3 is TGTGCCAGTAGGACAGAACGGGGGAAGACTGAAGCTTTCTTT.

The genes are TRBV7-2 and TRBJ2-5; TRBD1 aligns across 9 bases. V dropped 5 bases and J dropped 2; count of bases not matched to a gene: 6. The germline gives CDR1 SGHTA, CDR2 FQGNSA. The CDR3 consists of 15 residues. CDR3 region: CASSLGTGQQETQYF. CDR3 DNA: TGTGCCAGCAGCCTTGGGACAGGGCAACAAGAGACCCAGTACTTC.

The CDR3 nucleotides read TGTGCCAGCAGCATGACCGGGACAGGGGTCACAGATACGCAGTATTTT. It specifies CASSMTGTGVTDTQYF. The chain uses TRBV9 and TRBJ2-3; 10 nucleotides line up with TRBD1. Germline V lookup: CDR1 SGDLS, CDR2 YYNGEE. V shed 4 bases, J shed 2 bases, and the junction held 7 bases outside the gene matches. This CDR3 spans 16 amino acids.

This clone was detected once. This chain uses TRBV6-5 with TRBJ1-2; 8 bases fit TRBD1. CDR1 MNHEY and CDR2 SVGAGI come from the germline V gene. The CDR3 totals 16 residues. V lost 4 bases, J lost 4 bases, and 11 bases stayed unmatched. CDR3 protein: CASSSDRGRRSYGYTF. CDR3 DNA: TGTGCCAGCAGTTCCGACAGGGGCCGCCGGAGCTATGGCTACACCTTC.

This clone was seen a single time. The chain uses TRBV19 and TRBJ2-2, with D maybe TRBD2 (5 bases). The CDR3 contains 14 residues. Germline loops: CDR1 LNHDA, CDR2 SQIVND (reference sequence). V lost 10 bases, J lost 0 bases, and 12 bases lay in between. The CDR3 coding sequence is TGTGCCACCCGGCCGGGATCGAACACCGGGGAGCTGTTTTTT. Its protein is CATRPGSNTGELFF.

V and J are TRBV28 and TRBJ1-5; tentative D call: TRBD1 (5 bases). The CDR3 totals 14 residues. Germline values: CDR1 MDHEN, CDR2 SYDVKM. V shed 4 bases and J shed 7 bases, with 14 bases lying between them. The CDR3 DNA reads TGTGCCAGCAGTTCCCCGGCAGGGCGGCAGCCCCAGCATTTT. The encoded protein is CASSSPAGRQPQHF.